This is a list of T cell receptor beta chains from one sample in a study of T cell changes during pregnancy in multiple sclerosis. Profiled with immunoSEQ multiplex PCR; TCRdb holds only in-frame clones, not every one. The sample holds 90,000 to 120,000 clones; around 92% are singletons and the top ten take 0.78%. The specimen comprised peripheral blood, sampled in the third trimester of pregnancy. These receptors all come from a female donor in good health, enrolled as a control in a pregnancy study. Each CDR3 is given with its conserved first and last residue. The order of the fields is J gene, V gene, CDR3 length, clone size, D gene, CDR3 DNA, CDR3 protein. D genes are given only for firm matches. Clone size is given for some rows only: seen once, a few or many times, or a class if the clone is expanded.

j_gene: TRBJ1-2; v_gene: TRBV27; len: 15; abundance: NA; d_gene: TRBD1; CDR3nt: TGTGCCAGCAGTAAACGGACAGGGGACAACTATGGCTACACCTTC; CDR3aa: CASSKRTGDNYGYTF
j_gene: TRBJ1-1; v_gene: TRBV6-5; len: 13; abundance: NA; d_gene: NA; CDR3nt: TGTGCCAGCAGTCAGGGGAGAGACACTGAAGCTTTCTTT; CDR3aa: CASSQGRDTEAFF
j_gene: TRBJ1-1; v_gene: TRBV7-8; len: 11; abundance: few; d_gene: NA; CDR3nt: TGTGCCAGCAGCCTGGACACGTTTGCTTTCTTT; CDR3aa: CASSLDTFAFF
j_gene: TRBJ1-1; v_gene: TRBV4-2; len: 13; abundance: NA; d_gene: NA; CDR3nt: TGTGCCAGCAGCGTGCCGGGAGACACTGAAGCTTTCTTT; CDR3aa: CASSVPGDTEAFF
j_gene: TRBJ2-3; v_gene: TRBV7-2; len: 15; abundance: NA; d_gene: NA; CDR3nt: TGTGCCAGCAGCTTAGATCACACCCCCACAGATACGCAGTATTTT; CDR3aa: CASSLDHTPTDTQYF
j_gene: TRBJ2-3; v_gene: TRBV5-1; len: 16; abundance: NA; d_gene: TRBD1; CDR3nt: TGCGCCAGCAGCCTCCAGGGGGCGCAGGTCACAGATACGCAGTATTTT; CDR3aa: CASSLQGAQVTDTQYF
j_gene: TRBJ1-1; v_gene: TRBV11-2; len: 16; abundance: NA; d_gene: NA; CDR3nt: TGTGCCAGCAGCTTAGCCGGAGGGTTTAGTTGGACTGAAGCTTTCTTT; CDR3aa: CASSLAGGFSWTEAFF
j_gene: TRBJ1-4; v_gene: TRBV9; len: 15; abundance: NA; d_gene: NA; CDR3nt: TGTGCCAGCAGCGCACCAGGGGCGAGTAATGAAAAACTGTTTTTT; CDR3aa: CASSAPGASNEKLFF
j_gene: TRBJ1-4; v_gene: TRBV5-5; len: 15; abundance: NA; d_gene: NA; CDR3nt: TGTGCCAGCAGCGCACGGGGTACCCCTAATGAAAAACTGTTTTTT; CDR3aa: CASSARGTPNEKLFF
j_gene: TRBJ2-7; v_gene: TRBV30; len: 13; abundance: NA; d_gene: NA; CDR3nt: TGTGCCTGGAGTGTTTCATTGGGAGACGAGCAGTACTTC; CDR3aa: CAWSVSLGDEQYF
j_gene: TRBJ2-3; v_gene: TRBV18; len: 17; abundance: once; d_gene: TRBD2; CDR3nt: TGTGCCAGCTCACCAAGCCTAGCGGGGGATAGCACAGATACGCAGTATTTT; CDR3aa: CASSPSLAGDSTDTQYF
j_gene: TRBJ2-1; v_gene: TRBV6-5; len: 14; abundance: NA; d_gene: NA; CDR3nt: TGTGCCAGCACTAAGGGGGGGTTACACAATGAGCAGTTCTTC; CDR3aa: CASTKGGLHNEQFF
j_gene: TRBJ2-1; v_gene: TRBV7-9; len: 11; abundance: NA; d_gene: NA; CDR3nt: TGTGCCAGCAGCTTCAACACGGAGCAGTTCTTC; CDR3aa: CASSFNTEQFF
j_gene: TRBJ2-7; v_gene: TRBV30; len: 13; abundance: NA; d_gene: NA; CDR3nt: TGTGCCTGGAGTGTACCCTCAGGGTGGGAGCAGTACTTC; CDR3aa: CAWSVPSGWEQYF
j_gene: TRBJ2-5; v_gene: TRBV11-2; len: 13; abundance: NA; d_gene: NA; CDR3nt: TGTGCCAGCAGCCAGGAACCACCAGAGACCCAGTACTTC; CDR3aa: CASSQEPPETQYF
j_gene: TRBJ1-1; v_gene: TRBV13; len: 15; abundance: NA; d_gene: TRBD1; CDR3nt: TGTGCCAGCAGCTTAAATCCCGACAGGGTATCTGAAGCTTTCTTT; CDR3aa: CASSLNPDRVSEAFF
j_gene: TRBJ1-5; v_gene: TRBV19; len: 13; abundance: NA; d_gene: TRBD1; CDR3nt: TGTGCCACCAGGGGGACAGGTCGCCAGCCCCAGCATTTT; CDR3aa: CATRGTGRQPQHF